This TCR beta chain was profiled in a study of shared clonotypes between healthy human individuals. Findings and limits, study-wide: Memory subsets generally showed lower estimated richness than naive subsets. Rarefaction indicated that sorted-subset sequencing remained incomplete although depth was large.

Replicate PCRs run on sorted subsets employed approximately 200 ng DNA, some 33,000 T cell genomes. Profiling relied on immunoSEQ multiplex PCR, and the TCRdb table lists in-frame clones only, not all of them. The sample has fewer than 850,000 clones; approximately 97% are singletons. CDR1 and CDR2 (germline): SEHNR, FQNEAQ (reference sequence). CDR3 size: 16 residues. J was trimmed by 5 bases and V by 0 bases; bases with no gene match: 8. Comments on this clone: What it recognizes is unknown.

Naive CD8 cells lacked CD45RO and underwent positive selection for CCR7, leaving out terminally differentiated effector memory CD45RA+ cells. Adult Caucasians living in Nashville, Tennessee made up all of the donors. Sequenced material: naive CD8+ T cells sorted from blood. This rearrangement joins TRBV7-9 to TRBJ2-7, with 9 nucleotides matching TRBD1. This clonotype originated in a man in his thirties or forties in good health. The CDR3 reads CASSLAGQGFSHEQYF. For the CDR3, the DNA is TGTGCCAGCAGCTTAGCAGGACAGGGGTTTTCACACGAGCAGTACTTC.